The 27 T cell receptor beta chains reported below all come from one sample, sequenced in a study of OX40 agonist ivuxolimab in advanced cancers. Assay used: immunoSEQ multiplex PCR; TCRdb lists only in-frame clones, some missing. The repertoire includes approximately 89,000 clones, roughly 93% of them detected once, and more than 0.6% sits in the top ten. The sample in question was CD4+ or CD8+ T cells sorted from blood, obtained in a trial of the OX40 agonist ivuxolimab. The receptors derive from an adult with an advanced solid tumor such as melanoma, head and neck, liver or kidney cancer.

The chain joins TRBV2 to TRBJ1-6, with D perhaps TRBD1 (6 bases). The germline V gene has CDR1 SNHLY and CDR2 FYNNEI. The V and J ends lost 5 bases and 10 bases respectively, with 15 bases between them. This CDR3 comprises 14 residues. CDR3: CASSIQGRESPLHF. For the CDR3, the DNA is TGTGCCAGCAGTATACAGGGTCGTGAATCACCCCTCCACTTT.

V gene TRBV28 combines with J gene TRBJ2-7, with D unclear. This CDR3 has 13 amino acids. V lost 6 bases, J lost 6 bases, and 15 bases lay in between. Germline V lookup: CDR1 MDHEN, CDR2 SYDVKM. As DNA, the CDR3 is TGTGCCAGCAGGATCCCCTCGGTAGGCGAGCAGTACTTC. Amino acids: CASRIPSVGEQYF.

CDR3 protein: CASCRETEEQYF. CDR3 nucleotides: TGTGCCAGCTGTAGAGAAACGGAGGAGCAGTACTTC. The V and J genes are TRBV21-1 and TRBJ2-7; no DNA check was done on the table's D call, TRBD2. TRBV21-1 is a pseudogene segment. The CDR3 length is 12 residues.

Written as DNA, the CDR3 is TGTGCCAGCAGCAAAGGGGCAGGGTGGTTAGGCTATGGCTACACCTTC. Its protein is CASSKGAGWLGYGYTF. J is TRBJ1-2 and V is TRBV21-1; TRBD1 is the table's D call and was not checked against the DNA. TRBV21-1 is an annotated pseudogene. The CDR3 has 16 residues.

This clone was recorded only once. This chain links TRBV10-3 with TRBJ1-2, with 7 bases aligning to TRBD1. Germline V CDR1 and CDR2: ENHRY, SYGVKD. The CDR3 sequence is 14 residues long. Unmatched junction bases numbered 5, after V lost 0 bases and J lost 7 bases. This CDR3 is CAISESSGGGGYTF. The CDR3 bases are TGTGCCATCAGTGAGTCGTCAGGGGGAGGTGGCTACACCTTC.

This chain joins TRBV10-3 and TRBJ2-1; 10 nucleotides agree with TRBD2. V trimming: 3 bases; J trimming: 5 bases; junction bases outside the gene matches: 4. From germline, CDR1 is ENHRY and CDR2 SYGVKD. The CDR3 runs to 15 residues. The CDR3 sequence: CAISEALAGNNEQFF. DNA for the CDR3: TGTGCCATCAGTGAAGCACTAGCGGGGAACAATGAGCAGTTCTTC.

This clone was seen once. The chain joins TRBV5-1 to TRBJ2-7; D is uncertain. Trimming stripped 0 bases from V and 7 bases from J, with 14 bases between. CDR1 and CDR2 (germline): SGHRS, YFSETQ. This CDR3 has 14 amino acids. CDR3: CASSLESQPSEQYF. CDR3 nucleotides: TGCGCCAGCAGCTTGGAGAGTCAGCCGTCTGAGCAGTACTTC.

This clone was seen a single time. The chain recombines TRBV13 with TRBJ2-2; 8 bases match TRBD1. Per germline, CDR1 PRHDT and CDR2 FYEKMQ (reference sequence). CDR3 length: 14 amino acids. The CDR3 is CASPGQVNTGELFF. The CDR3 nucleotides read TGTGCTAGTCCGGGACAGGTCAACACCGGGGAGCTGTTTTTT.

This clone was detected once. The chain has TRBV28 and TRBJ1-2; D is ambiguous. The germline CDR1 and CDR2 sequences are MDHEN and SYDVKM. The CDR3 loop spans 14 amino acids. Trimming took off 0 bases at V and 3 bases at J, with 8 bases between the two ends. CDR3 nucleotide sequence: TGTGCCAGCAGTTTATGGTCGGGGTACTATGGCTACACCTTC. Translated, it gives CASSLWSGYYGYTF.

The rearrangement joins TRBV30 to TRBJ2-7; a weak D match, TRBD1 (7 bases). Trimming shortened V by 3 bases and J by 6 bases, and 18 bases separated the two germline ends. Germline loops: CDR1 GTSNPN, CDR2 SVGIG (reference sequence). The CDR3 consists of 14 residues. CDR3 in DNA: TGTGCCTGGAGCTCAGGGGGGACCCTCAGCGAGCAGTACTTC. Its translation: CAWSSGGTLSEQYF.

The rearrangement uses TRBV4-3 and TRBJ1-2, with a tentative D call TRBD1 (6 bases). CDR1 is LGHNA, CDR2 YSLEER, per germline. CDR3 length: 14 amino acids. Between the trimmed V and J ends, which lost 4 bases and 0 bases, there was a span of 9 bases. The DNA for the CDR3 is TGCGCCAGCAGCCTACAGGGAACTAACTATGGCTACACCTTC. Protein sequence: CASSLQGTNYGYTF.

The table lists this clone with a few counts. The chain employs TRBV19 and TRBJ2-1; D tentatively reads TRBD1 or TRBD2 (5 bases each). The CDR3 has 15 residues. Germline V gene data show CDR1 as LNHDA and CDR2 as SQIVND (reference sequence). With 3 bases removed from V and 4 bases from J, the gap between germline ends came to 13 bases. CDR3 coding DNA: TGTGCCAGTAGTATTTCGAGGGGTCCATACAATGAGCAGTTCTTC. Its translation: CASSISRGPYNEQFF.

The chain carries TRBV7-9 and TRBJ2-7; TRBD1 aligns across 8 bases. CDR1 is SEHNR and CDR2 is FQNEAQ in the germline V gene (reference sequence). Unmatched junction bases numbered 12, after V lost 0 bases and J lost 2 bases. The CDR3 is made up of 18 amino acids. This CDR3 reads CASSLARSYQGATYEQYF. The DNA of the CDR3 is TGTGCCAGCAGCTTAGCGCGCAGTTATCAGGGGGCAACCTACGAGCAGTACTTC.

The chain couples TRBV7-2 to TRBJ1-5, with D possibly being TRBD1 (6 bases). The CDR3 consists of 12 residues. V was pared by 1 base and J by 11 bases, with 9 bases between. The germline V gene encodes CDR1 SGHTA and CDR2 FQGNSA. CDR3 nucleotide sequence: TGTGCCAGCAGCTTAGACTACAGGGCCCAGCATTTT. Protein product: CASSLDYRAQHF.

The chain uses TRBV2 and TRBJ2-5; D is uncertain. Trimming took off 5 bases at V and 4 bases at J, with 8 bases between the two ends. The CDR3 covers 12 residues. The germline V gene has CDR1 SNHLY and CDR2 FYNNEI. CDR3 amino acids: CASSYSPETQYF. The CDR3 bases are TGTGCCAGCAGTTACAGTCCAGAGACCCAGTACTTC. Variable domain in full (rest from reference TRBV2 and TRBJ2-5): EPEVTQTPSHQVTQMGQEVILRCVPISNHLYFYWYRQILGQKVEFLVSFYNNEISEKSEIFDDQFSVERPDGSNFTLKIRSTKLEDSAMYFCASSYSPETQYFGPGTRLLVL.

The chain links TRBV5-1 to TRBJ2-7; D might be TRBD1 (6 bases). CDR3 length: 14 amino acids. With 2 bases removed from V and 5 bases from J, the gap between germline ends came to 14 bases. The germline V gene has CDR1 SGHRS and CDR2 YFSETQ. In DNA form, the CDR3 reads TGCGCCAGCAGCTTACCAGGGGCAGGGGACGAGCAGTACTTC. This sequence encodes CASSLPGAGDEQYF.

J is TRBJ2-5 and V is TRBV28; 13 bases line up with TRBD2. V shed 6 bases, J shed 5 bases, and the junction held 6 bases outside the gene matches. Per the germline V gene, CDR1 is MDHEN and CDR2 is SYDVKM. The CDR3 extends over 15 amino acids. This CDR3 reads CASRMTSGRLETQYF. DNA for the CDR3: TGTGCCAGCAGAATGACTAGCGGGAGGCTGGAGACCCAGTACTTC.

The J gene is TRBJ2-7, the V gene TRBV30, with TRBD1 matching 9 bases. Germline V lookup: CDR1 GTSNPN, CDR2 SVGIG (reference sequence). The V and J ends lost 4 bases and 6 bases, in that order; junction bases with no gene match: 4. CDR3 length equals 12 residues. For the CDR3, the DNA is TGTGCCTGGACTCGACAGGGGGGCGAGCAGTACTTC. Translated: CAWTRQGGEQYF.

The CDR3 DNA sequence: TGTGCCAGCAGCATCGATCGGAGAGTCACCGGGGAGCTGTTTTTT. Its translation: CASSIDRRVTGELFF. The chain couples TRBV7-6 to TRBJ2-2; D unresolved. This CDR3 has 15 residues. The V end was cut by 5 bases, the J end by 4 bases, with 14 bases between. Germline V gives CDR1 SGHVS, CDR2 FNYEAQ.

V is TRBV19 and J is TRBJ1-5; 7 bases match TRBD1. Germline assignment: CDR1 LNHDA and CDR2 SQIVND (reference sequence). This CDR3 has 15 residues. The V segment lost 4 bases and the J segment 5 bases; nucleotides outside the gene matches: 8. The CDR3 DNA follows: TGTGCCAGTAGTACCGGGACAGAGCAATATCAGCCCCAGCATTTT. The encoded protein is CASSTGTEQYQPQHF.

This sequence joins TRBV11-1 and TRBJ1-2; no reliable D call. The CDR3 sequence is 16 residues long. V shed 1 base and J shed 0 bases, with 12 bases lying between them. In germline, CDR1 is SGHAT, CDR2 FQDESV (reference sequence). In DNA, the CDR3 is TGTGCCAGCAGCTTAGTTAGTGGCAGCACTAACTATGGCTACACCTTC. Encoded protein: CASSLVSGSTNYGYTF.

This chain uses TRBV30 with TRBJ2-3, with 12 bases identical to TRBD2. The CDR3 contains 16 residues. CDR1 and CDR2 (germline): GTSNPN, SVGIG (reference sequence). The CDR3 DNA reads as TGTGCTGGTACGGCTAGCGGGGGGGGATACACAGATACGCAGTATTTT. Its protein is CAGTASGGGYTDTQYF.

The chain links TRBV14 to TRBJ2-1; TRBD1 aligns across 8 bases. This CDR3 is 15 amino acids long. With 2 bases clipped from V and 10 bases from J, the junction kept 10 bases outside the gene matches. Per the germline V gene, CDR1 is SGHDN and CDR2 is FVKESK. The CDR3 coding sequence is TGTGCCAGCAGCCAACTCGGGACAGGTAGTCTGGAGCAGTTCTTC. It translates to CASSQLGTGSLEQFF.

The chain carries TRBV10-2 and TRBJ2-2, with 10 bases identical to TRBD1. J was trimmed by 7 bases and V by 11 bases; bases with no gene match: 13. Germline CDR1 is WSHSY and CDR2 is SAAADI. This CDR3 contains 15 residues. CDR3 in DNA: TGCGCCGGAACCAATAGGACAGGGGGTAACGGGGAGCTGTTTTTT. Encoded protein: CAGTNRTGGNGELFF.

The chain carries TRBV12-2 and TRBJ1-1; TRBD1, as called in the table, went unchecked against the DNA. TRBV12-2 is labeled a pseudogene. The CDR3 length is 15 residues. The CDR3 spells CASRRQGAPNTEAFF. DNA for the CDR3: TGTGCAAGTCGCCGACAGGGGGCCCCGAACACTGAAGCTTTCTTT.

This chain uses TRBV5-4 with TRBJ2-7; 7 bases match TRBD1. With 5 bases clipped from V and 6 bases from J, the junction kept 8 bases outside the gene matches. This CDR3 has 13 amino acids. CDR1 is SGHNT, CDR2 YYREEE, per germline (reference sequence). Here the CDR3 reads CASRNDRVGEQYF. The DNA for the CDR3 is TGTGCCAGCAGAAACGACAGGGTGGGCGAGCAGTACTTC.

The chain links TRBV9 to TRBJ2-1, with TRBD2 matching 8 bases. The V segment lost 0 bases and the J segment 6 bases; nucleotides outside the gene matches: 11. CDR1 and CDR2 (germline): SGDLS, YYNGEE. There are 17 residues in the CDR3. CDR3 DNA: TGTGCCAGCAGCGTAGGGGTGGGAGCGGGAGTGTCCAATGAGCAGTTCTTC. Translated: CASSVGVGAGVSNEQFF.